What follows describes a single T cell receptor (beta chain). Per the germline V gene, CDR1 is SGDLS and CDR2 is YYNGEE. The length of the CDR3 is 15 residues. V lost 4 bases, J lost 2 bases, and 15 bases lay in between. The data derive from a study of blood T cell repertoires in COVID-19. Study summary: Samples of COVID-19 (acute and convalescent) were obtained from the United States, Italy and Spain. From T cells, B-cell-depleted T cells, or PBMCs came the material, which was cDNA or gDNA.

Original data processing: Reference gene primers were amplified, and this amplification served to estimate nucleated cell counts. Only in-frame clones appear in the TCRdb table, and some are missing; sequencing was by immunoSEQ multiplex PCR. That table gives V, J and clone size, and the DNA gave D and trimming. The sample includes around 98,000 clones, around 84% seen only once; the top ten take around a sixth. The rearrangement uses TRBV9 and TRBJ1-2; TRBD1 is a possible D gene (6 bases). The sample taken for sequencing was peripheral blood. This receptor was obtained from an older woman with acute or convalescent COVID-19. The CDR3 spells CASSLPPTGNYGYTF. CDR3 nucleotides: TGTGCCAGCAGCTTACCCCCCACAGGGAACTATGGCTACACCTTC.